The entry below gives a single T cell receptor beta chain sequence along with its context. Per the authors' pipeline: By means of reference gene primer amplification, nucleated cell counts were estimated. Measured with immunoSEQ multiplex PCR; TCRdb has only the in-frame clones, and not every one. V and J calls and clone size are given by that table; D and trimming were obtained from the DNA. Found here are fewer than 450,000 clones, under 95% of them singletons; the top ten hold around 3.5%. This sample is part of a study of blood T cell repertoires in COVID-19. Across the whole study: The samples span acute and convalescent COVID-19 from the United States, Italy and Spain. Nucleic acid was either cDNA or gDNA, and it came from T cells, B-cell-depleted T cells, or PBMCs.

Trimming removed 6 bases from V and 8 bases from J, with 13 bases in between. The CDR3 has 11 residues. The germline V gene has CDR1 DFQATT and CDR2 SNEGSKA (reference sequence). The sequencing sample was made of peripheral blood. The sequence came from a woman aged 18-29 years who had recovered from COVID-19. V gene TRBV20-1 combines with J gene TRBJ1-2, with D tentatively TRBD1 (6 bases). In nucleotides, the CDR3 is TGCAGTGCCAACACAGGGACGGGCTACACCTTC. This codes for CSANTGTGYTF.